This TCR beta chain was captured by sequencing in a study of T cell repertoires in cytomegalovirus infection (dated by TCRdb to about 2019). Study-wide context: Donor HLA type was relevant to the analysis, as public TCR beta signatures indicated carriage of CMV infection together with the matching HLA type. Study-wide conclusions, independent of this receptor: In both this cohort and an independent cohort of 352 donors, the cumulative frequency of public TCR beta family members distinguished carriers of CMV infection plus the relevant HLA type. The ex vivo response was dominated by HLA-C-restricted CMV-specific TCR beta clonotypes, and the single most frequent clonotype in two of eight donors was supplied by these HLA-C-restricted clonotypes.

V is pruned by 4 bases and J by 0 bases, leaving 11 bases of the junction without a gene match. The CDR3 numbers 18 residues from cysteine through phenylalanine. Only the CDR3 part of the read is kept: 54 bases, read in frame from the first base. The germline V gene supplies CDR1 SGHRS and CDR2 YFSETQ. In its sample, this clonotype was seen a few times. The target of this receptor is not known. No base quality values were provided; no much bigger clone lies one nucleotide off. This sample was sequenced with an Illumina HiSeq 1500. The public reads were run again by TCRdb, first through fastp at Q25 and then through MiXCR, and only productive beta chains were kept. Each CDR3 protein gets just one entry, which takes the most common genes and DNA from the rows behind it. This sample holds approximately 500,000 distinct CDR3 sequences; around 11% were observed only once. The ten largest account for roughly 10% of the sample.

The sequence derives from a human donor in good health (CMV status not recorded). Some clones in this sample may be carry-over from other donors' samples. What was sequenced was PBMCs. Recombination connected TRBV5-1 to TRBJ2-1; 9 of the junction bases match TRBD1. Here the CDR3 is given as CASSLTGTGSSSYNEQFF. The nucleotide sequence is TGCGCCAGCAGCCTCACCGGGACAGGGTCGAGCTCCTACAATGAGCAGTTCTTC. The variable domain in full, with residues beyond the CDR3 obtained from the reference TRBV5-1 and TRBJ2-1 genes, is KAGVTQTPRYLIKTRGQQVTLSCSPISGHRSVSWYQQTPGQGLQFLFEYFSETQRNKGNFPGRFSGRQFSNSRSEMNVSTLELGDSALYLCASSLTGTGSSSYNEQFFGPGTRLTVL.